This T cell receptor beta chain was found in a study of blood T cell repertoires in COVID-19. Study overall: The United States, Italy and Spain were the sources of the acute and convalescent COVID-19 samples. The cDNA or gDNA used as material had been derived from T cells, B-cell-depleted T cells, or PBMCs.

V gave up 1 base and J gave up 2 bases, with 8 bases separating them. The CDR3 contains 14 residues. CDR1 and CDR2 (germline): MDHEN, SYDVKM. How the authors handled the data: Reference gene primer amplification in the assay estimated nucleated cell counts. Produced via immunoSEQ multiplex PCR; TCRdb's table is partial and in-frame only. The V and J calls and clone size were taken over from that table, and D and trimming were inferred from the DNA. The sample shows some 140,000 clones, roughly 80% of them seen only once. Clinical histories supplied by participants themselves formed the basis of cohort assignment.

This clonotype originated in a man aged 40-49 years with acute COVID-19. Sequencing used PBMCs or T cells enriched from blood (not recorded which). The chain carries TRBV28 and TRBJ2-5; TRBD1 might be the D (5 bases). The CDR3 sequence: CASSLLAGQETQYF. The CDR3 DNA follows: TGTGCCAGCAGTTTATTAGCAGGGCAAGAGACCCAGTACTTC. Based on the CDR3 plus reference TRBV28 and TRBJ2-5, the full variable domain is DVKVTQSSRYLVKRTGEKVFLECVQDMDHENMFWYRQDPGLGLRLIYFSYDVKMKEKGDIPEGYSVSREKKERFSLILESASTNQTSMYLCASSLLAGQETQYFGPGTRLLVL.